The 16 T cell receptor beta chains below were found in one sample sequenced in a study of tumor and adjacent non-tumor tissue in lung cancer. The library came from three nested PCR rounds adapted from ARM-PCR protocols. TCRdb re-called the multiplex PCR reads through MiXCR, storing one row per CDR3 protein. The repertoire has 89,000 or so distinct CDR3 sequences, around two thirds of them found once; the top ten carry roughly 14%. RNA was extracted from bulk tissue without any cell sorting. Sequencing was carried out using lung tumor tissue. These receptors all come from a man aged 70-80 years with non-small cell lung cancer.

In the case of this clonotype: Mismatch with germline at one junction end may stem from a read error. The chain uses TRBV5-1 and TRBJ2-5; the D gene is possibly TRBD2 (5 bases). CDR3 size: 15 residues. Per germline, CDR1 SGHRS and CDR2 YFSETQ. The CDR3, as DNA: TGCGTCAGCAGCTTGGAGGCGATAGGAATGGAGACCCAGTACTTC. Translated, it gives CVSSLEAIGMETQYF.

For this clonotype: A junction boundary mismatches the germline segment, possibly from a read error. This chain links TRBV6-2 or TRBV6-3 with TRBJ1-5, with D possibly being TRBD1 (5 bases). The CDR3 is made up of 15 amino acids. Germline lookup yields CDR1 MNHEY and CDR2 SVGEGT. CDR3 nucleotide sequence: TGTGCCAGCAGCCTACAGGAATTCGCCAATAAGCCCCAGCATTTT. Its protein is CASSLQEFANKPQHF.

On this clonotype: This may arise from a read error, as a much more abundant clone is one base away. Without the conserved terminal phenylalanine or tryptophan, this CDR3 likely stems from a read error. The chain links TRBV20-1 to TRBJ1-4; D unclear. The CDR3 has 11 amino acids. The V end lost 5 bases, the J end lost 4 bases, and 5 bases lay between the germline ends. Germline CDR1 reads DFQATT; CDR2 reads SNEGSKA (reference sequence). The CDR3 sequence: CSADNNEKLFY. The CDR3 coding sequence is TGCAGTGCTGACAATAATGAAAAACTGTTTTAT.

Comment on this clonotype: Germline and junction disagree at one end, which may indicate a read error. V is TRBV28 and J is TRBJ1-6; D possibly corresponds to TRBD1 (5 bases). Germline-derived CDR1 and CDR2 are MDHEN and SYDVKM. This CDR3 contains 15 residues. The chain's CDR3 is CVSRPRDRYNSPLHF. CDR3 DNA sequence: TGTGTCAGCAGGCCCCGTGACAGATATAATTCACCCCTCCACTTT.

This clonotype was seen ten or more times. The CDR3 spells CASSRGDRLNTEAFF. CDR3 nucleotide sequence: TGTGCCAGCAGCCGAGGGGACCGCCTGAACACTGAAGCTTTCTTT. The chain links TRBV7-9 to TRBJ1-1; possible D gene TRBD1, 5 bases. V gave up 5 bases and J gave up 0 bases, with 13 bases separating them. The length of the CDR3 is 15 residues. Per germline, CDR1 SEHNR and CDR2 FQNEAQ (reference sequence). Supplemented by reference TRBV7-9 and TRBJ1-1, the full variable domain reads DTGVSQNPRHKITKRGQNVTFRCDPISEHNRLYWYRQTLGQGPEFLTYFQNEAQLEKSRLLSDRFSAERPKGSFSTLEIQRTEQGDSAMYLCASSRGDRLNTEAFFGQGTRLTVV.

Note on this clonotype: A much more abundant neighbour one base away suggests this may be a read error. This CDR3 is missing its conserved last phenylalanine or tryptophan, likely due to a read error. This sequence joins TRBV5-1 and TRBJ2-5; 9 positions agree with TRBD1. This CDR3 is built from 14 residues. J gave up 0 bases and V 4 bases, and 1 base lay outside the gene matches. Per germline, CDR1 SGHRS and CDR2 YFSETQ. The CDR3 loop is CASSRQGDQETQYS. The DNA for the CDR3 is TGCGCCAGCAGCAGACAGGGGGACCAAGAGACCCAGTACTCC.

In the case of this clonotype: The junction departs from the called germline gene at one end, perhaps through a read error. This CDR3 is CASSFEGGPDTHYF. CDR3 nucleotide sequence: TGTGCCAGCAGCTTTGAGGGGGGCCCAGATACGCACTATTTT. This sequence joins TRBV11-2 and TRBJ2-3; D assignment may be TRBD1 or TRBD2 (6 bases each). The CDR3 runs to 14 residues. Germline loops: CDR1 SGHAT, CDR2 FQNNGV.

This chain links TRBV18 with TRBJ1-1, with D possibly TRBD1 on 5 matching bases. V was shortened by 2 bases and J by 4 bases, with 11 bases between the two germline ends. CDR1 is KGHSH and CDR2 is LQKENI in the germline V gene. The CDR3 length is 14 residues. CDR3: CASSPNPGGTEAFF. CDR3 DNA: TGTGCCAGCTCACCAAATCCGGGGGGCACTGAAGCTTTCTTT.

The rearrangement links TRBV6-2 or TRBV6-3 to TRBJ2-1; TRBD2 is a possible D gene (6 bases). This CDR3 contains 13 residues. Germline CDR1 reads MNHEY; CDR2 reads SVGEGT. V was clipped by 9 bases and J by 6 bases, with 15 bases between them. The CDR3 region has the DNA TGTGCCAGGAGTCCAGGACTATTCAATGAGCAGTTCTTC. Translation gives CARSPGLFNEQFF.

To note about this clonotype: This CDR3 fails to terminate in the conserved phenylalanine or tryptophan, so it likely reflects a read error. The chain carries TRBV4-2 and TRBJ2-2; D uncertain. This CDR3 region has 16 residues. V lost 0 bases and J 0 bases, leaving 8 bases between the germline ends. Germline loops: CDR1 LGHNA, CDR2 YNFKEQ. The CDR3, as DNA: TGTGCCAGCAGCCAAGAGACTGCGGCGAACACCGGGGAGCTGTTTGTT. Amino acids: CASSQETAANTGELFV.

Only a few counts were recorded for this clonotype. This CDR3 fails to terminate in the conserved phenylalanine or tryptophan, so it likely reflects a read error. The chain is built from TRBV11-2 and TRBJ2-7; D is perhaps TRBD1 (6 bases). The CDR3 sequence is 12 residues long. Trimming removed 9 bases at V and 4 bases at J, with 13 bases between. Looked up from germline, CDR1 is SGHAT and CDR2 is FQNNGV. DNA for the CDR3: TGTGCCAGTAGCCCCACAGGGTACGAGCAGTACCTA. Protein product: CASSPTGYEQYL.

For this clonotype: A junction end diverges from the germline sequence, so it may reflect a read error. The gene calls are TRBV19 and TRBJ2-1; D tentatively fits TRBD1 or TRBD2 (7 bases each). CDR1 is LNHDA, CDR2 SQIVND, per germline (reference sequence). CDR3 length: 16 residues. CDR3: CANSTRGGVTYNEQFF. CDR3 nucleotides: TGTGCCAATAGTACCAGGGGGGGAGTCACCTACAATGAGCAGTTCTTC.

At least ten counts were recorded for this clonotype. This rearrangement joins TRBV29-1 to TRBJ1-1, with D possibly matching TRBD1 (6 bases). The CDR3 spans 9 residues. V was trimmed by 7 bases and J by 8 bases, leaving 8 bases between them. In germline, CDR1 is SQVTM, CDR2 ANQGSEA. CDR3 nucleotides: TGCAGCGCCGGGACAGAAGCTTTCTTT. Protein sequence: CSAGTEAFF.

There are many counts of this clonotype. The chain couples TRBV11-2 to TRBJ2-3; D is unresolved. There are 13 residues in the CDR3. From germline, CDR1 is SGHAT and CDR2 FQNNGV. V lost 2 bases to trimming and J lost 14 bases, with 17 bases between them. CDR3 amino acids: CASSLFSGRLRYF. CDR3 nucleotides: TGTGCCAGCAGCTTATTTTCCGGGCGACTCAGGTATTTT.

A word on this clonotype: Without the conserved terminal phenylalanine or tryptophan, this CDR3 likely stems from a read error. It is unclear where the CDR3 begins or ends on the DNA, so no DNA is shown, and the CDR3 is as TCRdb lists it. The V call is TRBV6-5, the J call TRBJ1-4; TRBD1, as called in the table, went unchecked against the DNA. Counting both end residues, the CDR3 totals 15 amino acids. Germline V CDR1 and CDR2: MNHEY, SVGAGI. The CDR3 protein is CAGSYSGKENEKRFL.

The V call is TRBV5-8, the J call TRBJ1-2; D remains unclear. Germline V gene sequence: CDR1 SGHTS, CDR2 YDEGEE. The CDR3 is made up of 12 amino acids. Trimming removed 2 bases at V and 11 bases at J, with 13 bases between. The CDR3 DNA is TGTGCCAGCAGCTTAGAGGGCTATGTTTACACCTTC. Its protein product is CASSLEGYVYTF.